A single T cell receptor beta chain is shown here with its context. Data came from immunoSEQ multiplex PCR; TCRdb stores just in-frame clones and leaves some out. The sample has 190,000 or so clones; about 85% are singletons. Allocation to cohorts depended on clinical history reported by the participants. Two negative PCRs, clearance, or symptom resolution characterized the recovered Cohort 3 donors. This specimen belongs to a study of blood T cell repertoires in COVID-19. Study overall: T cells, B-cell-depleted T cells, or PBMCs provided the cDNA or gDNA that served as material.

The source material was PBMCs or T cells enriched from blood (not recorded which). The clonotype originates from a woman aged 30 to 39 who had recovered from COVID-19.

The CDR3 sequence is CASSLDRDQPQHF. The DNA of the CDR3 is TGCGCCAGCAGCTTGGACAGGGATCAGCCCCAGCATTTT. The chain recombines TRBV5-1 with TRBJ1-5; D is perhaps TRBD1 (6 bases). Germline CDR1 and CDR2: SGHRS and YFSETQ. The CDR3 sequence is 13 residues long. Trimming removed 0 bases from V and 5 bases from J, with 6 bases in between.